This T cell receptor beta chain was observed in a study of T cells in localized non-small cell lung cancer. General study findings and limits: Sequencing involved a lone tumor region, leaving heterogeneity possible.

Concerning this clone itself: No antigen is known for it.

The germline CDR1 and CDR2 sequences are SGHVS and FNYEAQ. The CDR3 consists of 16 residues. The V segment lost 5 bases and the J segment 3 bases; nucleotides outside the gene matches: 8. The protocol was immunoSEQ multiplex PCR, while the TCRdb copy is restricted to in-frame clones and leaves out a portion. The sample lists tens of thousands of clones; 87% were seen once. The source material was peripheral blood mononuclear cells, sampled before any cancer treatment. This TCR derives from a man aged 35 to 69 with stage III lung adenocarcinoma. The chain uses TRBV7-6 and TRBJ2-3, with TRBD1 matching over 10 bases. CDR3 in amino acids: CASSPVGQGITDTQYF. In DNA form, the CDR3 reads TGTGCCAGCAGCCCGGTGGGACAGGGGATTACAGATACGCAGTATTTT. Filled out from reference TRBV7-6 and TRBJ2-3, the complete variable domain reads GAGVSQSPRYKVTKRGQDVALRCDPISGHVSLYWYRQALGQGPEFLTYFNYEAQQDKSGLPNDRFSAERPEGSISTLTIQRTEQRDSAMYRCASSPVGQGITDTQYFGPGTRLTVL.